This T cell receptor (beta chain) was sequenced in a study of memory CD4+ T cells and cytomegalovirus serostatus. V dropped 1 base and J dropped 4 bases, with 10 bases sitting between them. Looked up from germline, CDR1 is SGHVS and CDR2 is FQNEAQ. This CDR3 is 14 amino acids long. Overall study findings and caveats: About 40% of the roughly 160 known CMV-associated TCRbeta sequences appeared in CD4+ memory. CMV serostatus prediction reached median AUC approximately 0.95, or 0.91 with US-trained model.

A word on this clone: Its target is not known.

The sort gate was single viable CD3+CD4+CD8-CD45RO+ cells for memory CD4+ T cells. Serum IgG to CMV pp150, pp28, p38 and p52 defined serostatus. Authors' methods: Out-of-frame sequences were removed, leaving roughly 2,200,000 distinct TCRbeta sequences. Only in-frame clones appear in the TCRdb table, and some are missing; sequencing was by immunoSEQ multiplex PCR. That table gives V, J and clone size, and the DNA gave D and trimming. Among tens of thousands of clones listed, approximately 78% were seen once. The source of this sequence is an adult in good health and CMV-seronegative. Sequencing was carried out using memory CD4+ T cells from blood. The V and J genes are TRBV7-8 and TRBJ2-5; possibly TRBD2 for D (6 bases). CDR3 bases: TGTGCCAGCAGCTTAGACGGGGGAAGAGAGACCCAGTACTTC. Its translation is CASSLDGGRETQYF. The variable domain in full, completed from reference TRBV7-8 and TRBJ2-5, reads GAGVSQSPRYKVAKRGQDVALRCDPISGHVSLFWYQQALGQGPEFLTYFQNEAQLDKSGLPSDRFFAERPEGSVSTLKIQRTQQEDSAVYLCASSLDGGRETQYFGPGTRLLVL.